This T cell receptor (beta chain) derives from a study of cytomegalovirus exposure and HLA in healthy donors. Study-wide results and caveats: Rare sequences made up most TCRs, while some public TCRs were found in many donors. TCR beta chains numbering more than 150 were designated cytomegalovirus-associated. Being indistinguishable, some V segments were excluded, TRBV6-2 and TRBV6-3 among them.

Remarks on this clone: The antigen is undetermined.

With 3 bases removed from V and 0 bases from J, the gap between germline ends came to 11 bases. This CDR3 is 15 amino acids long. The germline CDR1 and CDR2 sequences are LGHNA and YNFKEQ. PCR was performed using 60 Vbeta and 13 Jbeta primers. The method was immunoSEQ multiplex PCR; TCRdb's version includes in-frame clones alone and lacks a portion of them. Altogether some 120,000 clones are present, 17% being singletons, with the ten largest covering about 3%. The sequenced sample consisted of PBMCs. The TCR sequence derives from a female donor in good health and CMV-seropositive. This sequence joins TRBV4-2 and TRBJ1-2, with D possibly being TRBD1 (5 bases). CDR3 protein: CASSQATTANYGYTF. CDR3 DNA sequence: TGTGCCAGCAGCCAGGCCACGACAGCTAACTATGGCTACACCTTC.